The T cell receptor (beta chain) described here comes from a study of regulatory T cells in long-lasting Graves disease. Time point defined: newly diagnosed GD, antithyroid drugs for less than 3 months. TCR sequences were obtained from RNA taken from PBMCs. This clonotype was picked up many times. Investigators prepared the TCR beta libraries by applying iRepertoire HTBI primers and Arm-PCR of CDR3 regions. TCRdb analysed the multiplex PCR reads with MiXCR anew, one entry per CDR3 protein. Of 300,000 to 400,000 distinct CDR3 sequences listed, 15% to 18% were seen once; the top ten hold 22%. The CDR3 contains 14 residues. Germline-derived CDR1 and CDR2 are LNHDA and SQIVND (reference sequence). The V and J ends lost 2 bases and 6 bases, in that order; junction bases with no gene match: 4.

J is TRBJ1-2 and V is TRBV19; 9 positions match TRBD1. The source is a female donor with Graves disease. The sample in question was peripheral blood mononuclear cells (PBMCs), obtained at new diagnosis, from a patient treated with antithyroid drugs. The CDR3 DNA reads TGTGCCAGTAGTATACGACAGGGGGGAGATGGCTACACCTTC. The encoded protein is CASSIRQGGDGYTF. Full variable domain (remainder filled in from reference TRBV19 and TRBJ1-2): DGGITQSPKYLFRKEGQNVTLSCEQNLNHDAMYWYRQDPGQGLRLIYYSQIVNDFQKGDIAEGYSVSREKKESFPLTVTSAQKNPTAFYLCASSIRQGGDGYTFGSGTRLTVV.